This entry is about one TCR beta chain. The antigen is undetermined. Both 60 Vbeta primers and 13 Jbeta primers went into the PCR. The data were produced by immunoSEQ multiplex PCR, yet TCRdb's version contains in-frame clones alone and is incomplete. The data show 180,000 or so clones, about 9.4% seen once. The CDR3 extends over 16 amino acids. With 5 bases removed from V and 2 bases from J, the gap between germline ends came to 19 bases. CDR1 is SGHVS and CDR2 is FQNEAQ in the germline V gene. This entry belongs to a study of cytomegalovirus exposure and HLA in healthy donors. Study summary: Previous work identified 120 million or so unique TCR beta sequences from around 180 million T cells. Notes on the study in general: Common viral pathogens (according to a later analysis) appeared linked to several of the most significant clusters.

Sequenced sample: PBMCs. The chain links TRBV7-8 to TRBJ2-7, with a possible D match to TRBD1 (6 bases). The TCR comes from a woman in her 30s in good health and CMV-seropositive. CDR3 region: CASSPSSRGGPYEQYV. For the CDR3, the DNA is TGTGCCAGCAGCCCATCCTCCAGAGGGGGACCCTACGAGCAGTACGTC.